By proportion, the clone carrying this T cell receptor beta chain is medium-sized (0.01 to 0.1%). The antigen remains unidentified. These data belong to a study of T-cell memory formation after mild COVID-19. Notes on the study in general: Day 15 to 85 contracting clones showed balanced CD4/CD8; day 15 to 37 expanders favored CD4+. Certain responding clones were present in pre-infection memory, suggesting participation of cross-reactive memory. CM and EM subsets held most contracting CD4+ clones; EMRA held CD8+ ones.

This CDR3 is built from 13 residues. The germline gives CDR1 MRHNA, CDR2 SNTAGT. V lost 3 bases and J lost 0, with 2 bases in between. TCRdb passed the 5' RACE reads through MiXCR, listing each CDR3 protein once. The sample has tens of thousands of distinct CDR3 sequences, roughly 10% seen once. Sample: PBMCs or a T cell subset sorted from them (not recorded which). This TCR was recovered from a man aged 18-30 years who had mild COVID-19 (a few samples of this study predate the infection). Cell type and time point are not known. The chain couples TRBV6-4 to TRBJ2-2; no firm D call. CDR3 sequence: CASSEANTGELFF. CDR3 sequence (DNA): TGTGCCAGCAGTGAGGCGAACACCGGGGAGCTGTTTTTT.